Sequencing of this T cell receptor beta chain was carried out in a study of early T cells in non-severe SARS-CoV-2 infection. At the level of the study: Bulk RNA taken from unsorted whole blood was sequenced, leaving chains unpaired.

This CDR3 has 17 residues. Germline CDR1 and CDR2: SGHAT and FQNNGV. V shed 5 bases, J shed 4 bases, and the junction held 11 bases outside the gene matches. Individual cDNA molecules each received unique molecular identifiers attached to them. TCRdb reprocessed the 5' RACE reads with MiXCR, giving one entry per CDR3 protein. Of tens of thousands of distinct CDR3 sequences in the sample, about 19% were seen once. This clonotype was sampled from an adult who was a healthcare worker with PCR-confirmed SARS-CoV-2 infection or an uninfected control (not recorded which). The sample was whole blood, taken at baseline. The genes are TRBV11-2 and TRBJ1-6, with 7 bases lining up with TRBD1. CDR3 sequence: CASSPFLLQGYNSPLHF. The CDR3 DNA reads as TGTGCCAGCAGCCCTTTTCTACTACAGGGGTATAATTCACCCCTCCACTTT.